A selection of T cell receptor beta chains follows, all from one sample in a study of liver allograft versus peripheral blood T cells. TCRdb reanalysed the reads using MiXCR and keeps one entry per CDR3 protein. The repertoire holds some 7,800 distinct CDR3 sequences, about a sixth seen once, with approximately 1.5% in the top ten. The source is a human patient who had a liver transplant. The graft donor may account for some of the T cells. Both conserved end residues are part of each CDR3. Fields, in order: J gene, V gene, CDR3 protein.

J: TRBJ2-2; V: TRBV6-5; CDR3: CASSSSGGPGMAGELFF
J: TRBJ2-7; V: TRBV2; CDR3: CASSPAARKYF
J: TRBJ2-7; V: TRBV19; CDR3: CASSMGPYSYEQYF
J: TRBJ2-7; V: TRBV12-5; CDR3: CASGLWEGAGEQYF
J: TRBJ2-3; V: TRBV11-1; CDR3: CASSLFEPDTQYF
J: TRBJ1-1; V: TRBV18; CDR3: CASSPRGMNTEAFF
J: TRBJ1-5; V: TRBV7-2; CDR3: CASSPDRHQPQHF
J: TRBJ1-1; V: TRBV15; CDR3: CATSRDRGPDTEAFF
J: TRBJ1-5; V: TRBV6-5; CDR3: CASSYDRGGQPQHF
J: TRBJ2-7; V: TRBV10-3; CDR3: CAISESSEVGAEQYF
J: TRBJ2-7; V: TRBV7-9; CDR3: CASSLVGSSSYEQYF
J: TRBJ2-7; V: TRBV20-1; CDR3: CSARDPGQHSEEQYF
J: TRBJ2-5; V: TRBV2; CDR3: CASCGGGSAETQYF
J: TRBJ1-2; V: TRBV19; CDR3: CDSSRSGECNYGYTF
J: TRBJ1-6; V: TRBV29-1; CDR3: CSVITSPLHF
J: TRBJ1-1; V: TRBV30; CDR3: CAWNPPIAGTEAFF
J: TRBJ2-1; V: TRBV18; CDR3: CASSPRDSLGNEQFF
J: TRBJ1-2; V: TRBV12-3/TRBV12-4; CDR3: CASSWAGAGGYTF
J: TRBJ1-4; V: TRBV20-1; CDR3: CSASESQGNEKLFF
J: TRBJ2-7; V: TRBV19; CDR3: CASSDRGVSYEQYF
J: TRBJ2-1; V: TRBV6-1; CDR3: CASSGLFHNEQFF
J: TRBJ1-2; V: TRBV18; CDR3: CASSPSMDRGGYTF
J: TRBJ2-3; V: TRBV18; CDR3: CASSRQGSDTQYF
J: TRBJ1-1; V: TRBV19; CDR3: CASSPGGSRENTEAFF
J: TRBJ2-7; V: TRBV6-6; CDR3: CASRPGTGNYEQYF
J: TRBJ2-7; V: TRBV20-1; CDR3: CSARRDSYEQYF
J: TRBJ1-2; V: TRBV6-1; CDR3: CASSPGTGGLGGYTF
J: TRBJ2-7; V: TRBV19; CDR3: CASSIVGGHNEQYF
J: TRBJ1-6; V: TRBV6-2/TRBV6-3; CDR3: CASSLRGLTLHF
J: TRBJ1-2; V: TRBV2; CDR3: CAIHLDINYGYTF
J: TRBJ1-2; V: TRBV18; CDR3: CASSPRTGGLRGNYGYTF
J: TRBJ1-5; V: TRBV7-9; CDR3: CASSLRGGVGQPQHF
J: TRBJ1-6; V: TRBV6-2/TRBV6-3; CDR3: CASRSGQAVMTSPLHF
J: TRBJ2-1; V: TRBV18; CDR3: CASSPDRELVF
J: TRBJ2-1; V: TRBV27; CDR3: CASSSRDRDPNNEQFF
J: TRBJ1-1; V: TRBV18; CDR3: CTSSPMSYTEAFF
J: TRBJ1-6; V: TRBV19; CDR3: CASSFRSWGSPLHF
J: TRBJ1-2; V: TRBV15; CDR3: CATSPQGANGYTF
J: TRBJ1-4; V: TRBV2; CDR3: CASSGTGGSGEKLFF
J: TRBJ1-1; V: TRBV11-1; CDR3: CASSLDRGSEAFF
J: TRBJ2-5; V: TRBV12-3/TRBV12-4; CDR3: CASSQRDRDETQYF
J: TRBJ2-1; V: TRBV7-9; CDR3: CASQGGSYNEQFF
J: TRBJ2-7; V: TRBV27; CDR3: CASRLQGGGPYEQYF